The 6 T cell receptor beta chains given below trace back to one sample, sequenced in a study of cytomegalovirus exposure and HLA in healthy donors. This PCR relied on a set of 60 Vbeta primers and 13 Jbeta primers. Sequencing used immunoSEQ multiplex PCR; TCRdb keeps in-frame clones, though not all of them. The table has some 150,000 clones, roughly 77% seen once; the top ten hold roughly 4.2%. Sample: PBMCs. The receptors originated from a male donor in good health and CMV-seronegative.

V and J are TRBV2 and TRBJ2-3; 7 positions agree with TRBD2. This CDR3 region has 14 residues. The germline V gene has CDR1 SNHLY and CDR2 FYNNEI. V dropped 6 bases and J dropped 2; count of bases not matched to a gene: 5. The CDR3 sequence: CASRGLRTTDTQYF. CDR3 bases: TGTGCCAGCAGGGGACTACGTACCACAGATACGCAGTATTTT.

The chain links TRBV6-6 to TRBJ2-7; D is possibly TRBD2 (5 bases). V was trimmed by 2 bases and J by 2 bases, leaving 16 bases between them. CDR3 length equals 16 residues. Germline values: CDR1 MNHNY, CDR2 SVGAGI (reference sequence). This CDR3 reads CASSYLAASRTYEQYF. DNA for the CDR3: TGTGCCAGCAGTTACCTCGCGGCTAGCAGAACCTACGAGCAGTACTTC.

This sequence joins TRBV7-2 and TRBJ2-2, with 8 bases that match TRBD2. The CDR3 is made up of 15 amino acids. J was trimmed by 6 bases and V by 5 bases; bases with no gene match: 8. The germline V gene has CDR1 SGHTA and CDR2 FQGNSA. The CDR3 here is CASSPGGGRPGELFF. For the CDR3, the DNA is TGTGCCAGCAGCCCGGGGGGGGGCAGACCCGGGGAGCTGTTTTTT.

The count of this clone is one. The chain recombines TRBV25-1 with TRBJ1-5; D is perhaps TRBD1 (5 bases). The germline CDR1 and CDR2 sequences are MGHDK and SYGVNS. V lost 4 bases to trimming and J lost 2 bases, with 12 bases between them. The CDR3 has 15 amino acids. The CDR3 here is CASSAGGIGNQPQHF. DNA for the CDR3: TGTGCCAGCAGTGCCGGGGGAATAGGCAATCAGCCCCAGCATTTT. The variable domain in full, with the rest retrieved from reference TRBV25-1 and TRBJ1-5, is EADIYQTPRYLVIGTGKKITLECSQTMGHDKMYWYQQDPGMELHLIHYSYGVNSTEKGDLSSESTVSRIRTEHFPLTLESARPSHTSQYLCASSAGGIGNQPQHFGDGTRLSIL.

V and J are TRBV10-1 and TRBJ2-7, with 10 bases matching TRBD2. Germline V gives CDR1 WNHNN, CDR2 SYGVQD (reference sequence). The junction had 1 base not matched to a gene; V was cut back by 4 bases and J by 4 bases. The CDR3 is made up of 13 amino acids. In nucleotides, the CDR3 is TGCGCCAGCAGTGGGGGACTAGCGTACGAGCAGTACTTC. It translates to CASSGGLAYEQYF.

This clone was counted only a few times. The CDR3 region is CSAVRGSGNTIYF. The CDR3 nucleotides read TGCAGCGCCGTACGGGGCTCTGGAAACACCATATATTTT. The rearrangement links TRBV29-1 to TRBJ1-3, with D uncertain. CDR1 is SQVTM and CDR2 is ANQGSEA in the germline V gene. The CDR3 covers 13 residues. The germline V and J ends were trimmed by 7 bases and 0 bases, with 10 bases remaining between them.